Below, 20 T cell receptor beta chains from the same sample are listed, as sequenced in a study of early T cells in non-severe SARS-CoV-2 infection (dated by TCRdb to 2020 to 2023). Receptors were amplified or captured by 5' RACE. This sample was sequenced with a NextSeq 500. TCRdb reanalyzed the raw reads on its own, using fastp at Q25 for trimming and MiXCR for clone calling, and kept in-frame beta chains. Under each unique CDR3 protein, matching rows form one entry showing the most common genes and DNA. The sample contains 75,000 to 90,000 distinct CDR3 sequences, approximately 15% of them found a single time. The biggest ten clones account for 4.5% to 7% of the sample. Sequenced sample: whole blood. The receptors come from an adult who was a healthcare worker with PCR-confirmed SARS-CoV-2 infection or an uninfected control (not recorded which).

This clonotype was detected once. CDR3 in amino acids: CASSRIRDGAFF. Written as DNA, the CDR3 is TGTGCCAGCAGTCGGATCAGGGATGGAGCTTTCTTT. V and J are TRBV12-3 or TRBV12-4 and TRBJ1-1, with D possibly being TRBD1 (5 bases). Trimming left V 5 bases short and J 10 bases short, with 14 bases between. The CDR3 is made up of 12 amino acids.

This chain uses TRBV5-4 with TRBJ2-6, with TRBD2 as a possible D gene (5 bases). The CDR3 is 17 residues long. Trimming left V 1 base short and J 0 bases short, with 11 bases between. Germline V gene data show CDR1 as SGHNT and CDR2 as YYREEE (reference sequence). In nucleotides, the CDR3 is TGTGCCAGCAGCTTGCCAGGACTGCACTCTGGGGCCAACGTCCTGACTTTC. Amino acid sequence: CASSLPGLHSGANVLTF.

The chain employs TRBV2 and TRBJ2-3; 15 bases map to TRBD2. Germline CDR1 SNHLY, CDR2 FYNNEI. J lost 6 bases, V lost 6 bases, and 7 bases had no gene match. The CDR3 extends over 16 amino acids. The CDR3 nucleotides are TGTGCCAGCAGCCCGGGACTAGCGGGAGGATCGGATACGCAGTATTTT. As protein: CASSPGLAGGSDTQYF.

This clonotype was counted a few times. The rearrangement uses TRBV28 and TRBJ1-6; 8 bases agree with TRBD1. Per germline, CDR1 MDHEN and CDR2 SYDVKM. The CDR3 totals 14 residues. V dropped 6 bases and J dropped 13; count of bases not matched to a gene: 11. This CDR3 is CASRPTGASKPLHF. DNA of the CDR3: TGTGCCAGCAGACCGACAGGGGCCTCCAAGCCCCTCCACTTT.

V is TRBV29-1 and J is TRBJ2-3; D possibly matches TRBD1 or TRBD2 (5 bases each). The CDR3 runs to 12 residues. Trimming pared 2 bases from V and 12 bases from J, leaving 15 bases between. CDR1 is SQVTM, CDR2 ANQGSEA, per germline. CDR3 nucleotides: TGCAGCGTTGAACGGGACGGGAATTCACAGTATTTT. This codes for CSVERDGNSQYF.

This clonotype was seen at least ten times. CDR3 coding DNA: TGTGCCATCAGCCAGGTACTAGCGGGAGGGACCCCCGAGCAGTACTTC. This translates into CAISQVLAGGTPEQYF. J is TRBJ2-7 and V is TRBV10-3, with TRBD2 identical over 13 bases. Looked up from germline, CDR1 is ENHRY and CDR2 is SYGVKD. V lost 6 bases to trimming and J lost 6 bases; unmatched junction nucleotides: 11. CDR3 length: 16 residues.

The chain has TRBV20-1 and TRBJ2-5; D remains unclear. The ends were cut back, 4 bases at V and 2 bases at J, with 17 bases in the middle. This CDR3 has 15 amino acids. Germline values: CDR1 DFQATT, CDR2 SNEGSKA (reference sequence). As DNA, the CDR3 is TGCAGTGCTACCCCCGGATCAGCAGTACAAGAGACCCAGTACTTC. Protein: CSATPGSAVQETQYF.

The chain combines TRBV10-3 with TRBJ2-1; TRBD1 agrees at 9 bases. With 0 bases clipped from V and 0 bases from J, the junction kept 12 bases outside the gene matches. From germline, CDR1 is ENHRY and CDR2 SYGVKD. There are 20 residues in the CDR3. The CDR3 DNA follows: TGTGCCATCAGTGAGTCGACCAGGGACAGGGCCACTCGCTCCTACAATGAGCAGTTCTTC. Protein sequence: CAISESTRDRATRSYNEQFF.

The gene calls are TRBV28 and TRBJ1-6; 8 nucleotides agree with TRBD1. Trimming took 4 bases from V and 10 from J; bases not matched to a gene: 9. Germline lookup yields CDR1 MDHEN and CDR2 SYDVKM. The CDR3 loop spans 15 amino acids. Written as DNA, the CDR3 is TGTGCCAGCAGTTCGCCCCGGGACAGGCGATCACCCCTCCACTTT. This codes for CASSSPRDRRSPLHF. The whole variable domain, remainder taken from reference TRBV28 and TRBJ1-6, is DVKVTQSSRYLVKRTGEKVFLECVQDMDHENMFWYRQDPGLGLRLIYFSYDVKMKEKGDIPEGYSVSREKKERFSLILESASTNQTSMYLCASSSPRDRRSPLHFGNGTRLTVT.

The table lists this clonotype with a few counts. V is TRBV5-8 and J is TRBJ2-2; 8 bases map to TRBD1. In germline, CDR1 is SGHTS, CDR2 YDEGEE. After removal of 3 bases from V and 1 base from J, the junction contained 2 bases not matched to a gene. The CDR3 extends over 15 amino acids. CDR3: CASSSGTGNTGELFF. The CDR3 nucleotides read TGTGCCAGCAGCTCCGGGACAGGGAACACCGGGGAGCTGTTTTTT.

This clonotype showed up just a few times. The gene calls are TRBV7-2 and TRBJ1-2; the D gene is possibly TRBD1 (6 bases). This CDR3 is 14 amino acids long. V was shortened by 3 bases and J by 4 bases, with 12 bases between the two germline ends. In germline, CDR1 is SGHTA, CDR2 FQGNSA. The CDR3 sequence is CASSLDTGTYGYTF. The CDR3 region has the DNA TGTGCCAGCAGCTTGGACACAGGGACCTATGGCTACACCTTC.

There are a few counts of this clonotype. The rearrangement uses TRBV6-1 and TRBJ2-2; possibly TRBD1 or TRBD2 for D (6 bases each). This CDR3 has 16 residues. Germline V gene lookup returns CDR1 MNHNS and CDR2 SASEGT. The V end was cut by 5 bases, the J end by 7 bases, with 20 bases between. CDR3 DNA sequence: TGTGCCAGCAGTTACTTAAAGGGGGGCCGCGGCGGGGAGCTGTTTTTT. Its protein is CASSYLKGGRGGELFF.

The V and J genes are TRBV12-3 or TRBV12-4 and TRBJ2-7; a weak D match, TRBD2 (6 bases). CDR3 size: 14 residues. The ends were cut back, 3 bases at V and 3 bases at J, with 12 bases in the middle. CDR3 sequence: CASSFGTPYYEQYF. The CDR3 DNA reads as TGTGCCAGCAGTTTCGGGACTCCCTACTACGAGCAGTACTTC.

J is TRBJ2-7 and V is TRBV27; TRBD1 or TRBD2 may be the D gene (5 bases each). Germline V gene sequence: CDR1 MNHEY, CDR2 SMNVEV (reference sequence). This CDR3 has 13 amino acids. The germline V and J ends were trimmed by 5 bases and 5 bases, with 13 bases remaining between them. The CDR3 loop reads CASSPGSFHEQYF. CDR3 nucleotides: TGTGCCAGCAGTCCAGGGAGTTTTCACGAGCAGTACTTC.

This chain links TRBV24-1 with TRBJ2-7; D may be TRBD2 (6 bases). Germline assignment: CDR1 KGHDR and CDR2 SFDVKD. This CDR3 is 13 amino acids long. The V and J ends lost 7 bases and 3 bases respectively, with 12 bases between them. CDR3: CATRREVGYEQYF. Here the CDR3 DNA reads TGTGCCACCAGGCGGGAAGTCGGCTACGAGCAGTACTTC.

The chain couples TRBV29-1 to TRBJ2-5, with D hard to call. Trimming left V 7 bases short and J 5 bases short, with 11 bases between. The germline CDR1 and CDR2 sequences are SQVTM and ANQGSEA. The CDR3 runs 11 residues. Here the CDR3 reads CSAGLGETQYF. CDR3 nucleotides: TGCAGCGCTGGGCTGGGGGAGACCCAGTACTTC.

The sample holds a few counts of this clonotype. The V call is TRBV7-2, the J call TRBJ1-6; D unresolved. V dropped 5 bases and J dropped 7 bases, with 15 bases sitting between them. The CDR3 covers 15 residues. Germline V gene lookup returns CDR1 SGHTA and CDR2 FQGNSA. The CDR3 nucleotides read TGTGCCAGCAGCCCTAATTCGCCATACAATTCACCCCTCCACTTT. Amino acid sequence: CASSPNSPYNSPLHF. The variable domain in full, with the rest retrieved from reference TRBV7-2 and TRBJ1-6, is GAGVSQSPSNKVTEKGKDVELRCDPISGHTALYWYRQSLGQGLEFLIYFQGNSAPDKSGLPSDRFSAERTGGSVSTLTIQRTQQEDSAVYLCASSPNSPYNSPLHFGNGTRLTVT.

This clonotype has just a few counts. The chain employs TRBV18 and TRBJ2-7; the match to TRBD1 covers 9 bases. Germline lookup yields CDR1 KGHSH and CDR2 LQKENI. This CDR3 has 14 amino acids. Trimming at V came to 0 bases and at J to 6 bases, leaving 3 bases not matched to a gene. CDR3: CASSPPGQGGEQYF. As DNA, the CDR3 is TGTGCCAGCTCACCACCGGGACAGGGTGGCGAGCAGTACTTC. The variable domain in full, completed from reference TRBV18 and TRBJ2-7, reads NAGVMQNPRHLVRRRGQEARLRCSPMKGHSHVYWYRQLPEEGLKFMVYLQKENIIDESGMPKERFSAEFPKEGPSILRIQQVVRGDSAAYFCASSPPGQGGEQYFGPGTRLTVT.

This clonotype occurred a few times. The chain combines TRBV12-3 or TRBV12-4 with TRBJ2-1; D remains unclear. V was cut by 4 bases and J by 6 bases, with 13 bases left in between. The CDR3 is 14 amino acids. CDR3 nucleotides: TGTGCCAGCAGTTGGGTGGACCACACCAATGAGCAGTTCTTC. Translated: CASSWVDHTNEQFF.

This rearrangement joins TRBV18 to TRBJ1-1; D not resolved. V lost 0 bases and J lost 3, with 14 bases in between. The CDR3 runs 16 residues. Per the germline V gene, CDR1 is KGHSH and CDR2 is LQKENI. The CDR3: CASSPPARNRHTEAFF. CDR3 nucleotide sequence: TGTGCCAGCTCACCACCGGCGAGGAATCGTCACACTGAAGCTTTCTTT.